Presented here are 25 T cell receptor beta chains from one specimen sequenced in a study of blood T cell repertoires in COVID-19. Measured with immunoSEQ multiplex PCR; TCRdb has only the in-frame clones, and not every one. The repertoire consists of under 200,000 clones, with approximately 80% occurring once and the leading ten covering more than 1.5%. Source material: peripheral blood. The source of these receptors is a human donor in a cohort sampled during active COVID-19.

The V gene is TRBV4-3, the J gene TRBJ1-3; TRBD1 might be the D (5 bases). The V end was cut by 0 bases, the J end by 0 bases, with 6 bases between. This CDR3 comprises 15 residues. The germline CDR1 and CDR2 sequences are LGHNA and YSLEER. The CDR3 protein is CASSQDRVSGNTIYF. CDR3 sequence (DNA): TGCGCCAGCAGCCAAGACAGGGTCTCTGGAAACACCATATATTTT.

CDR3 nucleotides: TGCGCCAGCATTGCTTTGACAGGGTTCTATTCTGGGGCCAACGTCCTGACTTTC. It codes for CASIALTGFYSGANVLTF. The chain recombines TRBV23-1 with TRBJ2-6, with 7 nucleotides matching TRBD1. TRBV23-1 is an ORF, and what it does is uncertain. The CDR3 runs 18 residues. Unmatched junction bases numbered 13, after V lost 7 bases and J lost 1 base.

V is TRBV12-3 or TRBV12-4 and J is TRBJ1-2; D gene unclear. CDR3 length: 12 residues. Trimming shortened V by 1 base and J by 4 bases, and 4 bases separated the two germline ends. The CDR3 DNA reads as TGTGCCAGCAGTTTAGGGCCCTATGGCTACACCTTC. Translation: CASSLGPYGYTF.

The chain employs TRBV5-5 and TRBJ2-7, with TRBD1 identical over 7 bases. The CDR3 contains 15 residues. The ends lost 0 bases at V and 2 bases at J; junction bases unmatched: 5. CDR1 is SGHKS and CDR2 is YYEKEE in the germline V gene (reference sequence). The CDR3, as DNA: TGTGCCAGCAGCTTGGTAGGGACAGAGGCCTACGAGCAGTACTTC. This gives the protein CASSLVGTEAYEQYF.

The chain combines TRBV6-2 or TRBV6-3 with TRBJ1-5, with 8 bases that match TRBD1. CDR3 length: 17 residues. The junction had 12 bases not matched to a gene; V was cut back by 4 bases and J by 4 bases. Germline V CDR1 and CDR2: MNHEY, SVGEGT. This chain's CDR3 is CASSSRGPQEGNQPQHF. The CDR3 nucleotides read TGTGCCAGCAGTTCCAGGGGGCCACAGGAAGGGAATCAGCCCCAGCATTTT.

This chain joins TRBV3-1 (or the pseudogene TRBV3-2) and TRBJ2-7, with D maybe TRBD2 (7 bases). The CDR3 runs to 16 residues. V lost 1 base, J lost 0 bases, and 13 bases lay in between. In germline, CDR1 is LGHDT, CDR2 YNNKEL (reference sequence). CDR3 coding DNA: TGTGCCAGCAGCCAAGGATGGGGGGGCGGCTCCTACGAGCAGTACTTC. Protein product: CASSQGWGGGSYEQYF.

This chain uses TRBV5-1 with TRBJ2-5; weak D call: TRBD2 (5 bases). Germline V gives CDR1 SGHRS, CDR2 YFSETQ. V gave up 0 bases and J gave up 7 bases, with 13 bases separating them. The CDR3 runs to 14 residues. The CDR3 loop is CASSLGGGQATQYF. The CDR3 DNA follows: TGCGCCAGCAGCTTGGGAGGAGGTCAGGCGACCCAGTACTTC.

The chain uses TRBV3-1 (or the pseudogene TRBV3-2) and TRBJ2-7; the D gene is possibly TRBD2 (6 bases). The germline CDR1 and CDR2 sequences are LGHDT and YNNKEL (reference sequence). The V end lost 4 bases, the J end lost 8 bases, and 21 bases lay between the germline ends. The CDR3 totals 15 residues. This chain's CDR3 is CASSPSGRLPHKQYF. The CDR3 region has the DNA TGTGCCAGCAGCCCCTCGGGGAGGCTCCCCCACAAGCAGTACTTC.

There are a few counts of this clone. The chain couples TRBV6-2 or TRBV6-3 to TRBJ1-1, with a possible D match to TRBD1 (5 bases). Germline V gene data show CDR1 as MNHEY and CDR2 as SVGEGT. This CDR3 contains 13 residues. V was shortened by 2 bases and J by 3 bases, with 7 bases between the two germline ends. The CDR3 sequence: CASSYMTDTEAFF. The CDR3 bases are TGTGCCAGCAGTTACATGACAGACACTGAAGCTTTCTTT.

This chain uses TRBV10-2 with TRBJ1-5; TRBD1 matches at 7 bases. This CDR3 region has 15 residues. V was pared by 7 bases and J by 4 bases, with 10 bases of the junction left unmatched. Germline loops: CDR1 WSHSY, CDR2 SAAADI. CDR3 residues: CASTRTRDRNQPQHF. CDR3 nucleotide sequence: TGCGCCAGCACTCGAACCCGGGACAGAAATCAGCCCCAGCATTTT.

V usage is TRBV28 and J usage is TRBJ1-1, with a weak D call TRBD1 (5 bases). The CDR3 totals 15 residues. V was trimmed by 1 base and J by 4 bases, leaving 13 bases between them. The germline CDR1 and CDR2 sequences are MDHEN and SYDVKM. The CDR3 reads CASSLLSGLGTEAFF. Here the CDR3 DNA reads TGTGCCAGCAGTTTATTATCAGGGCTGGGCACTGAAGCTTTCTTT.

The V gene is TRBV7-9, the J gene TRBJ2-7; possibly TRBD2 for D (6 bases). V lost 2 bases and J 2 bases, leaving 13 bases between the germline ends. The CDR3 is 15 residues long. Germline V gene data show CDR1 as SEHNR and CDR2 as FQNEAQ (reference sequence). The CDR3, as DNA: TGTGCCAGCAGCTTATTCCGGGGGTCTCCCTACGAGCAGTACTTC. Protein sequence: CASSLFRGSPYEQYF.

The chain employs TRBV10-3 and TRBJ2-7, with D hard to call. Germline CDR1 and CDR2: ENHRY and SYGVKD. The CDR3 is made up of 15 amino acids. Trimming removed 0 bases at V and 3 bases at J, with 12 bases between. The CDR3 reads CAISESEQFRYEQYF. In nucleotides, the CDR3 is TGTGCCATCAGTGAGTCGGAACAGTTCCGCTACGAGCAGTACTTC.

The V gene is TRBV27, the J gene TRBJ1-5; 9 bases match TRBD1. The V gene end was trimmed by 1 base and the J gene end by 4 bases; junction bases not matched to a gene: 8. There are 17 residues in the CDR3. Germline V lookup: CDR1 MNHEY, CDR2 SMNVEV (reference sequence). The DNA for the CDR3 is TGTGCCAGCAGTTTATACGGGACAGGGTCCTCTAATCAGCCCCAGCATTTT. This translates into CASSLYGTGSSNQPQHF.

The chain is built from TRBV7-9 and TRBJ2-7; the D is unclear. CDR1 and CDR2 from the germline V gene are SEHNR and FQNEAQ (reference sequence). The CDR3 covers 12 residues. Trimming removed 1 base from V and 4 bases from J, with 5 bases in between. The chain's CDR3 is CASSLELYEQYF. In nucleotides, the CDR3 is TGTGCCAGCAGCTTAGAGCTTTACGAGCAGTACTTC.

The chain links TRBV27 to TRBJ1-6; D is ambiguous. V lost 6 bases and J lost 7, with 10 bases in between. Germline values: CDR1 MNHEY, CDR2 SMNVEV (reference sequence). The CDR3 consists of 13 residues. CDR3 nucleotide sequence: TGTGCCAGCAGCCCTACCCCGAATTCACCCCTCCACTTT. Protein: CASSPTPNSPLHF.

The rearrangement uses TRBV6-2 or TRBV6-3 and TRBJ2-7; D call uncertain. CDR3 length equals 16 residues. The V end lost 2 bases, the J end lost 3 bases, and 17 bases lay between the germline ends. CDR1 is MNHEY, CDR2 SVGEGT, per germline. The DNA of the CDR3 is TGTGCCAGCAGTTACCCGCGGTCGGGTGTTGACTACGAGCAGTACTTC. Translated, it gives CASSYPRSGVDYEQYF.

In regard to this clone: Other DNA sequences in this sample translate to the same CDR3. This chain connects TRBV7-2 to TRBJ1-1, with D maybe TRBD1 (6 bases). This CDR3 comprises 13 residues. The ends were cut back, 5 bases at V and 1 base at J, with 8 bases in the middle. Germline CDR1 and CDR2: SGHTA and FQGNSA. The CDR3 nucleotides are TGTGCCAGCAGCGCGGACAGGAACACTGAAGCTTTCTTT. This sequence encodes CASSADRNTEAFF.

The V call is TRBV3-1 (or the pseudogene TRBV3-2), the J call TRBJ2-2; D might be TRBD2 (7 bases). Germline V gene sequence: CDR1 LGHDT, CDR2 YNNKEL (reference sequence). V lost 7 bases, J lost 5 bases, and 17 bases lay in between. The CDR3 covers 15 residues. CDR3 in DNA: TGTGCCAGCACTCAGGCGGGGGCCGCGACCGGGGAGCTGTTTTTT. Its translation: CASTQAGAATGELFF.

This clone was observed once. The chain combines TRBV28 with TRBJ2-7; TRBD2 matches at 7 bases. CDR1 MDHEN and CDR2 SYDVKM come from the germline V gene. This CDR3 is 15 amino acids long. With V trimmed by 7 bases and J by 4 bases, 13 bases remained unmatched. The CDR3 DNA reads as TGTGCCAGCACCCTAAATTTAGGGACTAAGTACGAGCAGTACTTC. This encodes CASTLNLGTKYEQYF. The full variable domain, its missing parts supplied by reference TRBV28 and TRBJ2-7, is DVKVTQSSRYLVKRTGEKVFLECVQDMDHENMFWYRQDPGLGLRLIYFSYDVKMKEKGDIPEGYSVSREKKERFSLILESASTNQTSMYLCASTLNLGTKYEQYFGPGTRLTVT.

The V gene is TRBV28, the J gene TRBJ1-1, with 7 bases lining up with TRBD1. This CDR3 is 15 amino acids long. Per the germline V gene, CDR1 is MDHEN and CDR2 is SYDVKM. Trimming took 2 bases from V and 0 from J; bases not matched to a gene: 3. The CDR3 DNA reads TGTGCCAGCAGTTTAGGGACAGATATGAACACTGAAGCTTTCTTT. It translates to CASSLGTDMNTEAFF.

This clone has just one count. This chain links TRBV18 with TRBJ1-5; perhaps TRBD1 as D (5 bases). V gave up 4 bases and J gave up 4 bases, with 14 bases separating them. Germline V gives CDR1 KGHSH, CDR2 LQKENI. The CDR3 covers 15 residues. The CDR3 nucleotides read TGTGCCAGCTCACTAGTCAGGAGGGGTAATCAGCCCCAGCATTTT. It translates to CASSLVRRGNQPQHF.

The chain recombines TRBV7-9 with TRBJ1-2; no reliable D call. CDR1 SEHNR and CDR2 FQNEAQ come from the germline V gene (reference sequence). This CDR3 spans 16 amino acids. V was shortened by 5 bases and J by 3 bases, with 19 bases between the two germline ends. The CDR3 coding sequence is TGTGCCAGCAGCCCGGGAGTCGTACCCCTATACTATGGCTACACCTTC. Amino acid sequence: CASSPGVVPLYYGYTF.

The sample holds a few counts of this clone. The rearrangement joins TRBV25-1 to TRBJ1-2; the D is unclear. The CDR3 length is 11 residues. V shed 1 base and J shed 5 bases, with 2 bases lying between them. Germline CDR1 is MGHDK and CDR2 is SYGVNS. CDR3 region: CASSESYGYTF. The CDR3 coding sequence is TGTGCCAGCAGTGAATCGTATGGCTACACCTTC.

Note on this clone: This sample includes further DNA sequences coding for the same CDR3. The V call is TRBV19, the J call TRBJ2-2, with TRBD1 matching 7 bases. CDR1 and CDR2 (germline): LNHDA, SQIVND (reference sequence). The CDR3 runs 15 residues. V was pared by 3 bases and J by 1 base, with 2 bases of the junction left unmatched. CDR3 region: CASSIGTVNTGELFF. Here the CDR3 DNA reads TGTGCCAGTAGTATTGGGACAGTGAACACCGGGGAGCTGTTTTTT.